One sample yielded the 24 T cell receptor beta chains listed below, sequenced in a study of cytomegalovirus exposure and HLA in healthy donors. PCR employed 60 Vbeta and 13 Jbeta primers. This table comes from immunoSEQ multiplex PCR, and its TCRdb copy is limited to in-frame clones, with some not included. The sample has under 200,000 clones, 75% to 90% seen once; the top ten hold around 0.3%. The sequencing sample was made of PBMCs. These TCRs come from a woman in her 30s in good health and CMV-seronegative.

As regards this clone: Other DNA variants within this sample encode the same CDR3. The chain joins TRBV5-1 to TRBJ1-5, with TRBD1 as a possible D gene (6 bases). V gave up 2 bases and J gave up 5 bases, with 8 bases separating them. Per the germline V gene, CDR1 is SGHRS and CDR2 is YFSETQ. The CDR3 is made up of 13 amino acids. CDR3 protein: CASSLQGDQPQHF. The CDR3 bases are TGCGCCAGCAGCTTACAGGGAGATCAGCCCCAGCATTTT.

The rearrangement joins TRBV7-2 to TRBJ1-5; D gene ambiguous. V shed 2 bases and J shed 5 bases, with 7 bases lying between them. This CDR3 is 13 amino acids long. The germline V gene has CDR1 SGHTA and CDR2 FQGNSA. The CDR3 nucleotides are TGTGCCAGCAGCTTAACTGCGGATCAGCCCCAGCATTTT. Amino acids: CASSLTADQPQHF.

The chain combines TRBV28 with TRBJ2-3; 10 bases fit TRBD2. The junction had 5 bases not matched to a gene; V was cut back by 4 bases and J by 4 bases. The germline gives CDR1 MDHEN, CDR2 SYDVKM. This CDR3 comprises 15 residues. The CDR3 region is CASSSIAGGADTQYF. The CDR3 bases are TGTGCCAGCAGTTCTATAGCGGGAGGCGCAGATACGCAGTATTTT.

This sequence joins TRBV4-2 and TRBJ2-1; no definite D call. The V end lost 0 bases, the J end lost 10 bases, and 7 bases lay between the germline ends. The germline V gene has CDR1 LGHNA and CDR2 YNFKEQ. This CDR3 is 12 amino acids long. CDR3 DNA: TGTGCCAGCAGCCAAGACCTAAAGGAGCAGTTCTTC. As protein: CASSQDLKEQFF.

Comment on this clone: Relative to the germline gene, one junction end is altered; a read error may explain this. The chain combines TRBV5-6 with TRBJ2-2, with TRBD1 matching 9 bases. The CDR3 extends over 15 amino acids. CDR1 SGHDT and CDR2 YYEEEE come from the germline V gene. The CDR3 DNA sequence: TGTGCCAGCAGCGGATACAGGGGGCGCACCGGGAAGCTGTTTTTT. It yields the protein CASSGYRGRTGKLFF.

V and J are TRBV11-2 and TRBJ2-4, with 10 nucleotides matching TRBD1. J gave up 5 bases and V 0 bases, and 4 bases lay outside the gene matches. This CDR3 contains 16 residues. CDR1 is SGHAT and CDR2 is FQNNGV in the germline V gene. CDR3 protein: CASSLDLGQGQNIQYF. As DNA, the CDR3 is TGTGCCAGCAGCTTAGATCTGGGACAGGGGCAAAACATTCAGTACTTC.

The rearrangement links TRBV19 to TRBJ2-2, with 7 bases aligning to TRBD2. The CDR3 extends over 14 amino acids. Germline V lookup: CDR1 LNHDA, CDR2 SQIVND (reference sequence). Losses at the gene ends were 3 bases for V and 6 bases for J; bases not matched to a gene: 4. In DNA form, the CDR3 reads TGTGCCAGTAGTATCGGACGGGGGGCCGGGGAGCTGTTTTTT. Translated, it gives CASSIGRGAGELFF.

J is TRBJ1-2 and V is TRBV6-1; weak D call: TRBD1 (5 bases). CDR3 length equals 14 residues. Per germline, CDR1 MNHNS and CDR2 SASEGT. Trimming pared 6 bases from V and 7 bases from J, leaving 18 bases between. The CDR3 nucleotides are TGTGCCAGCAGCAGACCCCGGGGGGATGGTGGCTACACCTTC. It encodes CASSRPRGDGGYTF.

The chain has TRBV10-3 and TRBJ1-4, with D tentatively TRBD1 (6 bases). V gave up 3 bases and J gave up 6 bases, with 11 bases separating them. The germline V gene encodes CDR1 ENHRY and CDR2 SYGVKD. This CDR3 is built from 14 residues. In nucleotides, the CDR3 is TGTGCCATCAGTGAAGGGGGACGGGATGAAAAACTGTTTTTT. Translated, it gives CAISEGGRDEKLFF.

The V gene is TRBV19, the J gene TRBJ2-1; D gene unclear. Between the trimmed V and J ends, which lost 4 bases and 0 bases, there was a span of 4 bases. The germline gives CDR1 LNHDA, CDR2 SQIVND (reference sequence). The CDR3 is 13 residues long. In DNA form, the CDR3 reads TGTGCCAGTAGTACAAACTCCTACAATGAGCAGTTCTTC. It is translated as CASSTNSYNEQFF.

V and J are TRBV5-1 and TRBJ1-1; 10 positions match TRBD1. The CDR3 spans 17 residues. CDR1 and CDR2 from the germline V gene are SGHRS and YFSETQ. Trimming removed 2 bases from V and 1 base from J; junction bases left unmatched: 8. CDR3 in DNA: TGCGCCAGCAGCTTAGGACAGGGGGTAGGAGGGAACACTGAAGCTTTCTTT. The encoded protein is CASSLGQGVGGNTEAFF.

Concerning this clone: The same CDR3 is also encoded by other DNA sequences in this sample. CDR3 sequence reads: CASSIGGTGELFF. As DNA, the CDR3 is TGTGCCAGTAGTATTGGCGGCACCGGGGAGCTGTTTTTT. V and J are TRBV19 and TRBJ2-2; no reliable D call. V gave up 3 bases and J gave up 4 bases, with 6 bases separating them. Per the germline V gene, CDR1 is LNHDA and CDR2 is SQIVND (reference sequence). CDR3 length: 13 residues.

The gene calls are TRBV5-4 and TRBJ2-5, with 7 nucleotides matching TRBD2. Germline CDR1 SGHNT, CDR2 YYREEE (reference sequence). The CDR3 extends over 13 amino acids. The ends lost 5 bases at V and 2 bases at J; junction bases unmatched: 3. The CDR3 nucleotides are TGTGCCAGCAGGCGGGAGCTTCAAGAGACCCAGTACTTC. This codes for CASRRELQETQYF.

J is TRBJ2-1 and V is TRBV14, with a possible D match to TRBD2 (6 bases). Germline V gene lookup returns CDR1 SGHDN and CDR2 FVKESK. This CDR3 contains 13 residues. V shed 3 bases and J shed 12 bases, with 15 bases lying between them. The CDR3 coding sequence is TGTGCCAGCAGCCAGGAGGGGTGGGGATGGCAGTTCTTC. It translates to CASSQEGWGWQFF.

The rearrangement joins TRBV5-1 to TRBJ2-1, with TRBD2 matching 10 bases. The trim removed 0 bases at V and 7 bases at J, leaving 4 bases unmatched. The CDR3 loop spans 15 amino acids. Germline CDR1 is SGHRS and CDR2 is YFSETQ. CDR3: CASSLDPSGGNEQFF. In nucleotides, the CDR3 is TGCGCCAGCAGCTTGGATCCTAGCGGGGGAAATGAGCAGTTCTTC.

V and J are TRBV5-6 and TRBJ2-7, with D perhaps matching TRBD1 (5 bases). The V gene's germline CDR1 is SGHDT and CDR2 YYEEEE. The length of the CDR3 is 16 residues. V was shortened by 4 bases and J by 3 bases, with 20 bases between the two germline ends. CDR3 amino acids: CASSLGTGQTYYEQYF. The CDR3 region has the DNA TGTGCCAGCAGCCTAGGTACTGGACAAACTTACTACGAGCAGTACTTC.

This clone was observed a few times. The chain couples TRBV4-2 to TRBJ2-2, with TRBD1 matching 9 bases. CDR1 is LGHNA, CDR2 YNFKEQ, per germline. Germline trimming cut 1 base from V and 6 bases from J; bases unmatched to any gene: 6. CDR3 length: 16 amino acids. The CDR3 sequence: CASSQGRDRAAGELFF. The DNA for the CDR3 is TGTGCCAGCAGCCAAGGACGGGACAGGGCGGCCGGGGAGCTGTTTTTT.

For this clone: Other nucleotide sequences in the sample specify the same CDR3. The V call is TRBV5-1, the J call TRBJ2-1, with no clear D. This CDR3 comprises 15 residues. Trimming pared 0 bases from V and 0 bases from J, leaving 7 bases between. Germline CDR1 is SGHRS and CDR2 is YFSETQ. DNA for the CDR3: TGCGCCAGCAGCTTGGTATCGGGCTCCTACAATGAGCAGTTCTTC. Encoded protein: CASSLVSGSYNEQFF.

This clone has a handful of counts. The chain has TRBV5-6 and TRBJ2-3; tentative D call: TRBD1 (5 bases). V lost 0 bases and J lost 1, with 9 bases in between. The CDR3 consists of 15 residues. Germline V gene sequence: CDR1 SGHDT, CDR2 YYEEEE. CDR3 DNA: TGTGCCAGCAGCTTGGTTCAGGGTGGCACAGATACGCAGTATTTT. Amino acid sequence: CASSLVQGGTDTQYF.

The chain couples TRBV2 to TRBJ2-3; TRBD2 matches 12 bases. Looked up from germline, CDR1 is SNHLY and CDR2 is FYNNEI. The J segment lost 4 bases and the V segment lost 5 bases, leaving 10 bases of the junction unmatched. This CDR3 has 17 amino acids. CDR3: CASSRTSGGPDSDTQYF. CDR3 sequence (DNA): TGTGCCAGCAGTCGTACTAGCGGGGGGCCCGACTCAGATACGCAGTATTTT.

CDR3 amino acids: CASSILGTDYGYTF. Written as DNA, the CDR3 is TGTGCCAGCAGTATTCTGGGGACAGACTATGGCTACACCTTC. The V call is TRBV6-6, the J call TRBJ1-2; 7 bases agree with TRBD1. V was clipped by 5 bases and J by 3 bases; unmatched bases: 6. The CDR3 loop spans 14 amino acids. Looked up from germline, CDR1 is MNHNY and CDR2 is SVGAGI (reference sequence).

The gene calls are TRBV13 and TRBJ2-2; the match to TRBD2 covers 7 bases. V gave up 3 bases and J gave up 1 base; unmatched junction bases: 5. The germline V gene encodes CDR1 PRHDT and CDR2 FYEKMQ (reference sequence). The CDR3 consists of 16 residues. The CDR3 protein is CASSFPSGMNTGELFF. CDR3 nucleotide sequence: TGTGCCAGCAGCTTTCCCAGCGGGATGAACACCGGGGAGCTGTTTTTT.

This clone has a single count. J is TRBJ1-5 and V is TRBV28; unclear D gene. This CDR3 has 12 residues. V shed 8 bases and J shed 1 base, with 6 bases lying between them. From germline, CDR1 is MDHEN and CDR2 SYDVKM. The CDR3 reads CASENSNQPQHF. As DNA, the CDR3 is TGTGCCAGCGAGAACAGCAATCAGCCCCAGCATTTT.

V gene TRBV11-3 combines with J gene TRBJ2-1; 13 nucleotides match TRBD2. The J segment lost 6 bases and the V segment lost 1 base, leaving 15 bases of the junction unmatched. This CDR3 is built from 20 residues. CDR1 SGHNT and CDR2 YENEEA come from the germline V gene. The CDR3 region is CASSLGAFEGLAGAGNEQFF. The CDR3 DNA reads TGTGCCAGCAGCTTAGGGGCGTTTGAAGGACTAGCGGGAGCGGGCAATGAGCAGTTCTTC.